The 27 T cell receptor beta chains presented below share a single source sample, sequenced in a study of T cell changes during pregnancy in multiple sclerosis. Clones were sequenced by immunoSEQ multiplex PCR, and TCRdb holds only the in-frame ones, with some missing. The table has 70,000 to 75,000 clones, more than 90% seen once; the top ten hold approximately 2%. Sequenced material: peripheral blood, taken in the second trimester of pregnancy. These receptors all come from a female donor in good health, enrolled as a control in a pregnancy study.

This chain links TRBV2 with TRBJ2-4; 8 bases align to TRBD1. The junction had 12 bases not matched to a gene; V was cut back by 5 bases and J by 9 bases. Germline lookup yields CDR1 SNHLY and CDR2 FYNNEI. The CDR3 has 15 amino acids. This CDR3 reads CASSRTDRGGSIQYF. DNA for the CDR3: TGTGCCAGCAGTCGCACAGACAGGGGAGGATCCATTCAGTACTTC.

The chain is built from TRBV5-4 and TRBJ2-5; 11 bases are shared with TRBD2. The germline CDR1 and CDR2 sequences are SGHNT and YYREEE (reference sequence). CDR3 length equals 15 residues. Trimming cost V 3 bases and J 3 bases; bases outside gene matches: 4. The CDR3 region has the DNA TGTGCCAGCAGCTCCCCTAGCGGGGGGAAAGAGACCCAGTACTTC. It codes for CASSSPSGGKETQYF.

The chain has TRBV18 and TRBJ2-7; 11 nucleotides align to TRBD2. V dropped 5 bases and J dropped 1; count of bases not matched to a gene: 4. In germline, CDR1 is KGHSH, CDR2 LQKENI. CDR3 length equals 15 residues. This CDR3 reads CASSIAGGTSYEQYF. The CDR3 DNA is TGTGCCAGCTCAATAGCGGGGGGGACGTCCTACGAGCAGTACTTC.

The J gene is TRBJ2-1, the V gene TRBV15, with 10 bases matching TRBD1. CDR3 length: 16 amino acids. V gave up 2 bases and J gave up 7 bases; unmatched junction bases: 8. Per the germline V gene, CDR1 is LNHNV and CDR2 is YYDKDF (reference sequence). The CDR3 here is CATSRLTGGSENEQFF. Here the CDR3 DNA reads TGTGCCACCAGCAGATTGACAGGGGGCTCTGAGAATGAGCAGTTCTTC.

V is TRBV19 and J is TRBJ1-4, with 7 bases matching TRBD1. Germline V gene sequence: CDR1 LNHDA, CDR2 SQIVND (reference sequence). There are 17 residues in the CDR3. V lost 4 bases and J lost 0; bases outside the gene matches: 8. CDR3 loop: CASSTGTGDTTNEKLFF. In DNA form, the CDR3 reads TGTGCCAGTAGTACAGGAACAGGGGACACAACTAATGAAAAACTGTTTTTT.

The chain links TRBV11-2 to TRBJ2-2; 7 bases are a match to TRBD1. Germline lookup yields CDR1 SGHAT and CDR2 FQNNGV. J was trimmed by 5 bases and V by 6 bases; bases with no gene match: 9. The CDR3 consists of 15 residues. DNA for the CDR3: TGTGCCAGCAGTCGACAGGGTCGCAATACCGGGGAGCTGTTTTTT. Protein product: CASSRQGRNTGELFF. Full variable domain (missing parts from reference TRBV11-2 and TRBJ2-2): EAGVAQSPRYKIIEKRQSVAFWCNPISGHATLYWYQQILGQGPKLLIQFQNNGVVDDSQLPKDRFSAERLKGVDSTLKIQPAKLEDSAVYLCASSRQGRNTGELFFGEGSRLTVL.

J is TRBJ1-5 and V is TRBV7-9; a possible D gene is TRBD1 (6 bases). The V end lost 5 bases, the J end lost 3 bases, and 11 bases lay between the germline ends. Looked up from germline, CDR1 is SEHNR and CDR2 is FQNEAQ (reference sequence). CDR3 size: 14 residues. In DNA, the CDR3 is TGTGCCAGCAGCCAGGACAGCAACAATCAGCCCCAGCATTTT. This encodes CASSQDSNNQPQHF.

The chain carries TRBV27 and TRBJ1-2; TRBD1 aligns across 9 bases. The CDR3 loop spans 15 amino acids. The germline gives CDR1 MNHEY, CDR2 SMNVEV (reference sequence). The V segment lost 5 bases and the J segment 7 bases; nucleotides outside the gene matches: 11. The CDR3 nucleotides are TGTGCCAGCAGTCCGCAGACAGGGGGATATGGTGGCTACACCTTC. Its protein product is CASSPQTGGYGGYTF.

This clone was observed once. V and J are TRBV7-9 and TRBJ1-1; 7 bases are shared with TRBD1. There are 15 residues in the CDR3. V dropped 7 bases and J dropped 3; count of bases not matched to a gene: 11. Germline CDR1 reads SEHNR; CDR2 reads FQNEAQ (reference sequence). CDR3 nucleotides: TGTGCCAGCACCGACACGACAGGGTCTGACACTGAAGCTTTCTTT. The encoded protein is CASTDTTGSDTEAFF.

This clone was seen only once. This chain connects TRBV4-1 to TRBJ1-6; D is uncertain. V dropped 0 bases and J dropped 9 bases, with 15 bases sitting between them. There are 16 residues in the CDR3. The germline V gene has CDR1 MGHRA and CDR2 YSYEKL. Here the CDR3 reads CASSQEWVQTVSPLHF. CDR3 DNA sequence: TGCGCCAGCAGCCAAGAATGGGTACAGACCGTTTCACCCCTCCACTTT.

V usage is TRBV6-1 and J usage is TRBJ2-3; TRBD1 matches at 10 bases. V trimming: 7 bases; J trimming: 1 base; junction bases outside the gene matches: 2. Per the germline V gene, CDR1 is MNHNS and CDR2 is SASEGT. The CDR3 has 14 amino acids. CDR3: CASTGTGGTDTQYF. The CDR3 DNA reads as TGTGCCAGCACGGGGACAGGGGGCACAGATACGCAGTATTTT.

The chain links TRBV18 to TRBJ1-1; 8 bases match TRBD1. J gave up 5 bases and V 6 bases, and 11 bases lay outside the gene matches. Germline V gene sequence: CDR1 KGHSH, CDR2 LQKENI. This CDR3 spans 15 amino acids. The CDR3 loop reads CASSRLDTGGTEAFF. In nucleotides, the CDR3 is TGTGCCAGCTCGCGACTGGACACAGGGGGGACTGAAGCTTTCTTT.

The CDR3 region has the DNA TGTGCCAGCAGTGGGACCCACAGGGGCTCTATAATGGAGACCCAGTACTTC. Amino acid sequence: CASSGTHRGSIMETQYF. V and J are TRBV28 and TRBJ2-5; 7 bases are a match to TRBD1. Germline CDR1 and CDR2: MDHEN and SYDVKM. With V trimmed by 5 bases and J by 5 bases, 17 bases remained unmatched. This CDR3 is 17 amino acids long. The complete variable domain, with remaining parts taken from reference TRBV28 and TRBJ2-5, reads DVKVTQSSRYLVKRTGEKVFLECVQDMDHENMFWYRQDPGLGLRLIYFSYDVKMKEKGDIPEGYSVSREKKERFSLILESASTNQTSMYLCASSGTHRGSIMETQYFGPGTRLLVL.

This clone was detected only once. This rearrangement joins TRBV19 to TRBJ1-2, with 8 bases that match TRBD1. After removal of 6 bases from V and 7 bases from J, the junction contained 7 bases not matched to a gene. The CDR3 runs 13 residues. Germline lookup yields CDR1 LNHDA and CDR2 SQIVND (reference sequence). Here the CDR3 reads CASSPGGKGGYTF. For the CDR3, the DNA is TGTGCCAGTAGCCCAGGGGGCAAAGGTGGCTACACCTTC.

This chain links TRBV4-3 with TRBJ2-1; the match to TRBD2 covers 12 bases. The CDR3 covers 15 residues. The germline CDR1 and CDR2 sequences are LGHNA and YSLEER. V was clipped by 1 base and J by 10 bases; unmatched bases: 5. Here the CDR3 DNA reads TGCGCCAGCAGCCAAGGACTAGCGGGGGTAGGGGAGCAGTTCTTC. Encoded protein: CASSQGLAGVGEQFF.

The V gene is TRBV7-9, the J gene TRBJ1-5; D unclear. Trimming stripped 1 base from V and 4 bases from J, with 8 bases between. Per germline, CDR1 SEHNR and CDR2 FQNEAQ (reference sequence). The CDR3 loop spans 14 amino acids. This CDR3 reads CASSLVGNNQPQHF. The CDR3 DNA is TGTGCCAGCAGCTTAGTCGGGAATAATCAGCCCCAGCATTTT.

The genes are TRBV7-3 and TRBJ2-1; TRBD2 might be the D (6 bases). The V gene lost 8 bases and the J gene lost 3 bases, with 11 bases spanning the gap. The CDR3 loop spans 13 amino acids. CDR1 SGHTA and CDR2 FQGTGA come from the germline V gene. CDR3 protein: CASGGTGYNEQFF. The CDR3 DNA reads TGTGCCAGCGGGGGGACCGGCTACAATGAGCAGTTCTTC.

Here the CDR3 DNA reads TGTGCCAGCAGCTTAGCTCTAGCGGGGGGGCCCAATGAGCAGTTCTTC. Encoded protein: CASSLALAGGPNEQFF. This chain joins TRBV11-2 and TRBJ2-1, with 12 bases aligning to TRBD2. The germline CDR1 and CDR2 sequences are SGHAT and FQNNGV. This CDR3 region has 16 residues. V lost 1 base, J lost 6 bases, and 4 bases stayed unmatched.

This rearrangement joins TRBV11-2 to TRBJ2-1; D is uncertain. CDR3 length equals 13 residues. Germline CDR1 is SGHAT and CDR2 is FQNNGV. The ends were cut back, 6 bases at V and 6 bases at J, with 12 bases in the middle. CDR3 DNA: TGTGCCAGCAGATCAGGTTCAGGCAATGAGCAGTTCTTC. The encoded protein is CASRSGSGNEQFF.

This clone was recorded a few times. The chain carries TRBV6-4 and TRBJ2-3, with TRBD2 matching over 9 bases. The CDR3 has 14 amino acids. The V gene end was trimmed by 6 bases and the J gene end by 0 bases; junction bases not matched to a gene: 1. Per germline, CDR1 MRHNA and CDR2 SNTAGT. CDR3 in DNA: TGTGCCAGCAGCGGGACTAGCAGCACAGATACGCAGTATTTT. Protein: CASSGTSSTDTQYF.

This sequence joins TRBV28 and TRBJ2-3; D is perhaps TRBD1 (6 bases). With 3 bases removed from V and 0 bases from J, the gap between germline ends came to 10 bases. CDR3 length: 15 amino acids. CDR1 is MDHEN and CDR2 is SYDVKM in the germline V gene. CDR3 protein: CASSLEDSSTDTQYF. In DNA form, the CDR3 reads TGTGCCAGCAGTTTGGAGGACAGTAGCACAGATACGCAGTATTTT.

This clone was found once. The chain uses TRBV28 and TRBJ1-2; possibly TRBD1 for D (6 bases). Germline CDR1 is MDHEN and CDR2 is SYDVKM. The V gene lost 8 bases and the J gene lost 8 bases, with 15 bases spanning the gap. This CDR3 has 12 amino acids. The CDR3 DNA follows: TGTGCCAGCTTGACCGGGACAATGGGCTACACCTTC. Amino acid sequence: CASLTGTMGYTF.

The chain is built from TRBV5-1 and TRBJ2-7; 10 bases align to TRBD1. V shed 4 bases, J shed 6 bases, and the junction held 13 bases outside the gene matches. This CDR3 contains 16 residues. The germline V gene encodes CDR1 SGHRS and CDR2 YFSETQ. The chain's CDR3 is CASSPRTGGIVSEQYF. The CDR3 region has the DNA TGCGCCAGCAGCCCACGGACAGGGGGTATCGTCAGCGAGCAGTACTTC.

V gene TRBV5-1 combines with J gene TRBJ2-2; 9 positions match TRBD1. CDR3 length equals 16 residues. Germline loops: CDR1 SGHRS, CDR2 YFSETQ. The trim removed 7 bases at V and 3 bases at J, leaving 10 bases unmatched. The CDR3 region is CASGLQGAKDTGELFF. Written as DNA, the CDR3 is TGCGCCAGCGGACTACAGGGGGCGAAGGACACCGGGGAGCTGTTTTTT. Using reference TRBV5-1 and TRBJ2-2 for the parts outside the CDR3, the full variable domain is KAGVTQTPRYLIKTRGQQVTLSCSPISGHRSVSWYQQTPGQGLQFLFEYFSETQRNKGNFPGRFSGRQFSNSRSEMNVSTLELGDSALYLCASGLQGAKDTGELFFGEGSRLTVL.

In DNA, the CDR3 is TGTGCCAGCAGTACAATTGAGGGAGTGGAGACCCAGTACTTC. Translated, it gives CASSTIEGVETQYF. The gene calls are TRBV25-1 and TRBJ2-5; D possibly corresponds to TRBD2 (5 bases). The CDR3 has 14 residues. CDR1 MGHDK and CDR2 SYGVNS come from the germline V gene. Trimming stripped 5 bases from V and 5 bases from J, with 15 bases between.

The chain has TRBV5-6 and TRBJ2-3; D perhaps matches TRBD1 (6 bases). The CDR3 runs to 19 residues. Germline V gives CDR1 SGHDT, CDR2 YYEEEE. V was shortened by 4 bases and J by 2 bases, with 26 bases between the two germline ends. DNA for the CDR3: TGTGCCAGCAGCAAAAGCACAGGGTTGAGGCGAGGGGCCACAGATACGCAGTATTTT. Protein product: CASSKSTGLRRGATDTQYF.

This chain uses TRBV6-6 with TRBJ1-2; 9 bases agree with TRBD1. Germline CDR1 and CDR2: MNHNY and SVGAGI (reference sequence). The CDR3 runs 11 residues. V gave up 10 bases and J gave up 8 bases; unmatched junction bases: 5. The CDR3 spells CATGQGWGYTF. CDR3 DNA: TGTGCCACCGGACAGGGGTGGGGCTACACCTTC.